The entry below gives a single T cell receptor beta chain sequence along with its context. Its antigen is unknown. The sample belongs to a study of OX40 agonist ivuxolimab in advanced cancers. Germline assignment: CDR1 SNHLY and CDR2 FYNNEI. The ends lost 10 bases at V and 3 bases at J; junction bases unmatched: 10. The CDR3 length is 16 residues. TCRdb's copy holds only in-frame clones and misses some; the assay was immunoSEQ multiplex PCR. The data show 77,000 or so clones, roughly 93% seen once. Whole-study results and caveats: In CD8+ T cells, expanded clones were on average more numerous than in CD4+.

This receptor was identified in an adult with an advanced solid tumor such as melanoma, head and neck, liver or kidney cancer. The sample was CD4+ or CD8+ T cells sorted from blood, taken in a trial of the OX40 agonist ivuxolimab. The chain uses TRBV2 and TRBJ2-2, with 11 bases that match TRBD2. CDR3 DNA sequence: TGTGCCACCCGGGGGCTAGCGGGGGGTGACACCGGGGAGCTGTTTTTT. It yields the protein CATRGLAGGDTGELFF.